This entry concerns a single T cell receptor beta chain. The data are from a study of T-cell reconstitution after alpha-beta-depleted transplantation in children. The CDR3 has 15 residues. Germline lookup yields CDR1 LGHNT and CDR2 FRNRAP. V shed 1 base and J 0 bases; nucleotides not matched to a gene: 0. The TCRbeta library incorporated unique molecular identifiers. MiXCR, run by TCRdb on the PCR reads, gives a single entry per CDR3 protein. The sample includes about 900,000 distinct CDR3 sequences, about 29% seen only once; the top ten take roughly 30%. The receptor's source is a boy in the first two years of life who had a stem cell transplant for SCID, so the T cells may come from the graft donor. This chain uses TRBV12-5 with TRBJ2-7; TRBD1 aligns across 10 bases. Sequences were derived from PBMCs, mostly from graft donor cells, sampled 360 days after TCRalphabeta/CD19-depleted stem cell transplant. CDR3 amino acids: CASGLGDRGSYEQYF. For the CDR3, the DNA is TGTGCTAGTGGTTTGGGGGACAGGGGCTCCTACGAGCAGTACTTC.